This T cell receptor beta chain came from a study of human T cells and chemical hapten exposure. Via MiXCR, TCRdb re-called the RACE reads, giving one row per CDR3 protein. Of about 340,000 distinct CDR3 sequences listed, roughly 6.9% are singletons. Time point denoted: patch test 1, 2 weeks after DPC sensitization. Treatment defined: therapeutic diphenylcyclopropenone sensitization with weekly scalp DPC. This clonotype was observed many times. The V gene lost 6 bases and the J gene lost 0 bases, with 14 bases spanning the gap. The CDR3 runs 15 residues. The TCR was taken from a woman aged 18 to 35 with alopecia areata. Some clones in this sample may be carry-over from other donors' samples. This chain connects TRBV12-3 or TRBV12-4 to TRBJ1-1; D is ambiguous. The material sequenced was whole blood, taken in connection with sensitization to the hapten diphenylcyclopropenone (DPC). The CDR3 spells CASSHQPILNTEAFF. As DNA, the CDR3 is TGTGCCAGCAGCCACCAGCCCATCCTGAACACTGAAGCTTTCTTT.